These 7 T cell receptor beta chains were all obtained from the same sample, sequenced in a study of T cell changes during pregnancy in multiple sclerosis. TCRdb's copy holds only in-frame clones and misses some; the assay was immunoSEQ multiplex PCR. The sample has roughly 60,000 clones, more than 85% seen once; the top ten hold roughly 0.85%. The specimen comprised peripheral blood, sampled before pregnancy. The receptors originated from a female donor with multiple sclerosis, enrolled in a pregnancy study.

This chain joins TRBV7-9 and TRBJ1-2, with unresolved D. V lost 5 bases, J lost 7 bases, and 8 bases lay in between. This CDR3 is built from 11 residues. Germline CDR1 is SEHNR and CDR2 is FQNEAQ (reference sequence). CDR3: CASSQTTGYTF. The DNA of the CDR3 is TGTGCCAGCAGCCAGACTACTGGCTACACCTTC. Based on the CDR3 plus reference TRBV7-9 and TRBJ1-2, the full variable domain is DTGVSQNPRHKITKRGQNVTFRCDPISEHNRLYWYRQTLGQGPEFLTYFQNEAQLEKSRLLSDRFSAERPKGSFSTLEIQRTEQGDSAMYLCASSQTTGYTFGSGTRLTVV.

This clone was seen a handful of times. This chain joins TRBV27 and TRBJ1-5, with TRBD1 identical over 7 bases. The ends lost 5 bases at V and 7 bases at J; junction bases unmatched: 5. This CDR3 is 13 amino acids long. Looked up from germline, CDR1 is MNHEY and CDR2 is SMNVEV (reference sequence). CDR3 region: CASSTQGRQPQHF. CDR3 nucleotide sequence: TGTGCCAGCAGTACACAGGGGCGCCAGCCCCAGCATTTT.

The chain links TRBV9 to TRBJ2-2; 8 nucleotides agree with TRBD1. CDR1 and CDR2 from the germline V gene are SGDLS and YYNGEE. Losses at the gene ends were 5 bases for V and 5 bases for J; bases not matched to a gene: 8. This CDR3 has 15 residues. DNA for the CDR3: TGTGCCAGCAGGCTGACAGGGGCGGGTACCGGGGAGCTGTTTTTT. Protein: CASRLTGAGTGELFF.

The chain carries TRBV12-5 and TRBJ2-5, with TRBD1 matching over 7 bases. Losses at the gene ends were 2 bases for V and 2 bases for J; bases not matched to a gene: 5. Germline V gene lookup returns CDR1 LGHNT and CDR2 FRNRAP. This CDR3 spans 15 amino acids. Here the CDR3 reads CASGLPRTGQETQYF. The CDR3 coding sequence is TGTGCTAGTGGTTTGCCCAGGACAGGTCAAGAGACCCAGTACTTC.

The chain combines TRBV30 with TRBJ2-2; D is perhaps TRBD2 (6 bases). The CDR3 runs 12 residues. V dropped 5 bases and J dropped 7 bases, with 11 bases sitting between them. Germline V gene sequence: CDR1 GTSNPN, CDR2 SVGIG (reference sequence). The CDR3: CAWGEEDGELFF. The CDR3 DNA reads TGTGCCTGGGGGGAGGAGGACGGGGAGCTGTTTTTT.

The chain combines TRBV29-1 with TRBJ1-1, with unresolved D. Germline V gene sequence: CDR1 SQVTM, CDR2 ANQGSEA. V shed 7 bases and J shed 7 bases, with 16 bases lying between them. The CDR3 spans 12 residues. The CDR3 sequence: CSADPSGFEAFF. The CDR3 region has the DNA TGCAGCGCCGACCCGTCCGGGTTTGAAGCTTTCTTT.

The chain links TRBV18 to TRBJ2-5; tentative D call: TRBD1 (6 bases). Germline loops: CDR1 KGHSH, CDR2 LQKENI. Trimming left V 4 bases short and J 4 bases short, with 19 bases between. The CDR3 contains 16 residues. CDR3 DNA: TGTGCCAGCTCACTTACAAAGGGGGTCAACCTAGAGACCCAGTACTTC. Translation gives CASSLTKGVNLETQYF.